This T cell receptor (beta chain) derives from a study of OX40 agonist ivuxolimab in advanced cancers. There are 19 residues in the CDR3. J lost 3 bases, V lost 5 bases, and 18 bases had no gene match. Germline assignment: CDR1 SEHNR and CDR2 FQNEAQ (reference sequence). Repertoires were generated with immunoSEQ multiplex PCR, while TCRdb's copy carries only in-frame clones and drops some. Among some 22,000 clones listed, around 87% were seen once. The specimen comprised CD4+ or CD8+ T cells sorted from blood, sampled in a trial of the OX40 agonist ivuxolimab. The origin of this receptor is an adult with an advanced solid tumor such as melanoma, head and neck, liver or kidney cancer. The V and J genes are TRBV7-9 and TRBJ2-1; 8 positions agree with TRBD2. The CDR3 is CASSPRPGVSGGDYNEQFF. CDR3 sequence (DNA): TGTGCCAGCAGCCCCCGCCCTGGTGTCAGCGGGGGTGACTACAATGAGCAGTTCTTC.